One sample yielded the 7 T cell receptor beta chains listed below, sequenced in a study of technical replicates of blood from several donors. Sequencing used immunoSEQ multiplex PCR; TCRdb keeps in-frame clones, though not all of them. The table has 80,000 to 95,000 clones, approximately 94% seen once; the top ten hold around 0.22%. The sequenced sample was T cells isolated from PBMCs. These receptor sequences come from a human donor in good health.

The V call is TRBV7-9, the J call TRBJ2-1; 13 positions match TRBD2. This CDR3 has 16 residues. J gave up 10 bases and V 4 bases, and 10 bases lay outside the gene matches. Per the germline V gene, CDR1 is SEHNR and CDR2 is FQNEAQ (reference sequence). The chain's CDR3 is CASSSVTSGGADEQFF. CDR3 nucleotides: TGTGCCAGCAGCTCTGTCACTAGCGGGGGGGCGGACGAGCAGTTCTTC.

This chain links TRBV7-9 with TRBJ2-7, with TRBD1 matching over 7 bases. This CDR3 contains 14 residues. V trimming: 5 bases; J trimming: 5 bases; junction bases outside the gene matches: 9. Germline V lookup: CDR1 SEHNR, CDR2 FQNEAQ (reference sequence). The CDR3 nucleotides are TGTGCCAGCAGCAGCAGACAGGGTTCCCACGAGCAGTACTTC. Protein product: CASSSRQGSHEQYF.

The chain has TRBV11-2 and TRBJ1-4; 7 positions agree with TRBD1. The CDR3 is 17 amino acids. V lost 2 bases to trimming and J lost 5 bases; unmatched junction nucleotides: 11. Per germline, CDR1 SGHAT and CDR2 FQNNGV. The CDR3 protein is CASSLPRDSLVNEKLFF. The CDR3 nucleotides are TGTGCCAGCAGCTTACCCCGGGACAGCTTAGTGAATGAAAAACTGTTTTTT.

Note on this clone: Germline and junction disagree at one end, which may indicate a read error. The CDR3 nucleotides are TGCGCCAGCAGACAAGGACTAGGCACAGATACGCAGTATTTT. It translates to CASRQGLGTDTQYF. The chain uses TRBV4-1 and TRBJ2-3; 7 bases agree with TRBD2. Germline lookup yields CDR1 MGHRA and CDR2 YSYEKL. The CDR3 is made up of 14 amino acids.

This chain connects TRBV28 to TRBJ2-7; 9 bases are a match to TRBD1. This CDR3 has 15 residues. J lost 0 bases, V lost 4 bases, and 4 bases had no gene match. Germline CDR1 and CDR2: MDHEN and SYDVKM. The CDR3, as DNA: TGTGCCAGCAGTTCCCCGGGACAGGGCTCCTACGAGCAGTACTTC. It codes for CASSSPGQGSYEQYF.

This clone was observed a single time. The gene calls are TRBV7-8 and TRBJ1-5; D remains unclear. The CDR3 contains 13 residues. The ends were cut back, 1 base at V and 9 bases at J, with 10 bases in the middle. Germline CDR1 SGHVS, CDR2 FQNEAQ. The CDR3 loop is CASSLGSVGPQHF. In DNA, the CDR3 is TGTGCCAGCAGCTTAGGGAGCGTTGGGCCCCAGCATTTT. The complete variable domain, with remaining parts taken from reference TRBV7-8 and TRBJ1-5, reads GAGVSQSPRYKVAKRGQDVALRCDPISGHVSLFWYQQALGQGPEFLTYFQNEAQLDKSGLPSDRFFAERPEGSVSTLKIQRTQQEDSAVYLCASSLGSVGPQHFGDGTRLSIL.

The chain recombines TRBV28 with TRBJ2-3; tentatively, D is TRBD2 (6 bases). The CDR3 has 14 residues. The V and J ends lost 8 bases and 2 bases respectively, with 14 bases between them. Germline V CDR1 and CDR2: MDHEN, SYDVKM. CDR3 nucleotide sequence: TGTGCCAGCGGGAGGCGGGGATACACAGATACGCAGTATTTT. Protein sequence: CASGRRGYTDTQYF.